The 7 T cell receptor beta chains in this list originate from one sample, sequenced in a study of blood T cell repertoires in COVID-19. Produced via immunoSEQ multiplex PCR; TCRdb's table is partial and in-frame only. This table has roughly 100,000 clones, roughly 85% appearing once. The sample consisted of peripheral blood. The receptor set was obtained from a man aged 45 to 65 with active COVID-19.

The CDR3 here is CASSFQQGAYEQYF. The CDR3 region has the DNA TGTGCCAGCAGCTTCCAACAGGGAGCGTACGAGCAGTACTTC. This chain joins TRBV5-6 and TRBJ2-7, with a possible D match to TRBD1 (6 bases). Trimming shortened V by 2 bases and J by 4 bases, and 13 bases separated the two germline ends. Germline V gene lookup returns CDR1 SGHDT and CDR2 YYEEEE. There are 14 residues in the CDR3.

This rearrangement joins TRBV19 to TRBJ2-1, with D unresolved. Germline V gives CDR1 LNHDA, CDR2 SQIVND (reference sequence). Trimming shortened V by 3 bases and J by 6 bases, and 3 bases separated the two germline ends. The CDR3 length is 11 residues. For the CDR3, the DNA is TGTGCCAGTAGTATGAGCAATGAGCAGTTCTTC. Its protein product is CASSMSNEQFF. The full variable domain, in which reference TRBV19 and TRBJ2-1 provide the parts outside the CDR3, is DGGITQSPKYLFRKEGQNVTLSCEQNLNHDAMYWYRQDPGQGLRLIYYSQIVNDFQKGDIAEGYSVSREKKESFPLTVTSAQKNPTAFYLCASSMSNEQFFGPGTRLTVL.

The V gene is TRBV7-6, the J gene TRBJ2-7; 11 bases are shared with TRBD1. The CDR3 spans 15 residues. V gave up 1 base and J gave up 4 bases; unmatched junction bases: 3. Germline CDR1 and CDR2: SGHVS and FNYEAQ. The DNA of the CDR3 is TGTGCCAGCAGCTTAGGGGACAGGGGGTTTTACGAGCAGTACTTC. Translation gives CASSLGDRGFYEQYF.

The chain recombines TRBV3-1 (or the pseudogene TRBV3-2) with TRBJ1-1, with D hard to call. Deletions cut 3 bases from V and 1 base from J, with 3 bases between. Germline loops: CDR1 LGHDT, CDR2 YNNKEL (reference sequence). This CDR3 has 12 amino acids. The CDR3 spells CASSHRNTEAFF. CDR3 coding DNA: TGTGCCAGCAGCCACAGGAACACTGAAGCTTTCTTT.

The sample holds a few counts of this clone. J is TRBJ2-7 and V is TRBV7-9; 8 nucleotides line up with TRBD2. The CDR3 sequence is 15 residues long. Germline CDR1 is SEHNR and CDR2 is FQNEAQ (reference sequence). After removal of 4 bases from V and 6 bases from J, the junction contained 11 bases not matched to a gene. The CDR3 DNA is TGTGCCAGCAGCTCAATAGCGGGGACCTGGGGCGAGCAGTACTTC. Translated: CASSSIAGTWGEQYF.

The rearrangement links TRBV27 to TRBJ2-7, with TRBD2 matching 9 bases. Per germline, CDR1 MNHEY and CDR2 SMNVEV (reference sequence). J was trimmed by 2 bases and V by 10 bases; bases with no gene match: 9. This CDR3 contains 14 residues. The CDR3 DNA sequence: TGTGCCACGAGCCTAGCGGGGTCTACCTACGAGCAGTACTTC. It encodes CATSLAGSTYEQYF.

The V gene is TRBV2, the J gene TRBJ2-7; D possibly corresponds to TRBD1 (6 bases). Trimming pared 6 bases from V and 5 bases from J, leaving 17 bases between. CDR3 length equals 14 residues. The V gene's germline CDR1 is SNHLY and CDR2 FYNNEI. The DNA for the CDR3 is TGTGCCAGCAGACCTACCTTGGGGGCCCACGAGCAGTACTTC. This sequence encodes CASRPTLGAHEQYF.